This TCR beta chain was recorded in a study of a mutant IDH1 vaccine in newly diagnosed glioma (dated by TCRdb to 2020 to 2023). Broadly, across the study: Patients received eight vaccinations in weeks 1, 3, 5, 7, 11, 15, 19 and 23, corresponding to visits V03 through V10. In the chemotherapy-containing groups, vaccination started alongside temozolomide cycles, whereas in patients who had radiotherapy alone it started 4-6 weeks after radiotherapy. The roughly 32 treated patients were about 60% male and about 38% female, with a mean age of 40.4 years. Prior to enrollment, patients had been given standard therapy consisting of radiotherapy alone, temozolomide alone, or radiochemotherapy with temozolomide, with the combination given to most patients. Peripheral blood was drawn at six visits: V03 (baseline), V05, V07, V10, V12 and V13. Longitudinal TCRB deep sequencing was performed for 25 to 30 treated patients wherever samples were available for exploratory analyses.

Based on the germline V gene, the CDR1 and CDR2 sequences are MDHEN and SYDVKM. The CDR3 has 15 amino acids, counting the end cysteine and phenylalanine. Just CDR3 DNA is preserved here, 45 bases in frame from base 1. Cut back by 3 bases and 4 bases, the V and J ends lie 13 bases apart. Interpreted using the paper, the time point label stands for: week 5, during vaccination. Each vaccine dose was 300 ug of a 20-mer mutant IDH1 peptide in Montanide, given subcutaneously with topical imiquimod. Donors had newly diagnosed WHO grade 3 or 4 IDH1-mutant astrocytomas with loss of nuclear ATRX. The samples were drawn from NOA16, a multicentre, single-arm, open-label phase I trial in Germany that tested a mutant IDH1 peptide vaccine in humans for the first time. Genomic DNA for TCRB sequencing was isolated from EDTA blood with the DNeasy Blood and Tissue Kit. There are a few counts of this clone. Its recognized antigen is unknown. Base qualities are not provided; no much larger clone lies one nucleotide away.

General findings and caveats noted by the study authors: It was noted by the authors that analyses of patient blood samples could not be reproduced owing to sample limitations. Selection of PBMC samples for TCRB deep sequencing was based on availability. Pseudoprogression seemed to be unrelated to changes in the top peripheral T cell clonotypes found by TCRB sequencing. Across multiple MHC alleles, vaccine-induced immune responses were seen in more than 80% of patients.

Library preparation was by the immunoSEQ multiplex PCR assay. The hsTCRB Kit was used according to the manufacturer's protocol to amplify rearranged TCR beta chain sequences. Sequencing of TCRB libraries was carried out on an Illumina MiSeq. The original methods were these. The kit vendor's proprietary platform handled demultiplexing, trimming and gene mapping. TCRdb took over this immuneACCESS table, retaining in-frame rearrangements with V and J assigned. Such tables are incomplete; in checked studies, under half of the missing clones stem from an unresolved V gene, and the remainder is unexplained. V and J calls and clone size follow that table, whereas D and trimming were derived from the DNA. The sample table contains approximately 37,000 clones; only one count was recorded for 45% to 70% of them. The top ten constitute roughly 9.6% of the sample.

The chain joins TRBV28 to TRBJ2-1; the D gene is possibly TRBD2, with 5 bases matching. The origin of this receptor is a woman aged 18-29 years with glioma. The source material was PBMCs, sampled from a glioma patient whose treatment included an IDH1 peptide vaccine. The CDR3 reads as follows: CASSFPPERYNEQFF. The bases read TGTGCCAGCAGTTTCCCCCCAGAGCGGTACAATGAGCAGTTCTTC.